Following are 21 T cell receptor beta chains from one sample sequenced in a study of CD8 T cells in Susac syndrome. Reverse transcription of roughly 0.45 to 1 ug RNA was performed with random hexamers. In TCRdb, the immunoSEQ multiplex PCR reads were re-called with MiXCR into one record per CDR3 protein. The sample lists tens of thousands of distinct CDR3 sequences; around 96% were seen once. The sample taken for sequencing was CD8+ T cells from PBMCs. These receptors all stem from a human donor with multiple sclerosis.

The CDR3 bases are TGTGCCAGCAGGGTCGAAGGGACAGGCTCTGGAAACACCATATATTTT. Its translation: CASRVEGTGSGNTIYF. The genes are TRBV7-9 and TRBJ1-3, with TRBD1 matching 8 bases. CDR1 SEHNR and CDR2 FQNEAQ come from the germline V gene (reference sequence). Trimming took 6 bases from V and 0 from J; bases not matched to a gene: 7. This CDR3 is built from 16 residues.

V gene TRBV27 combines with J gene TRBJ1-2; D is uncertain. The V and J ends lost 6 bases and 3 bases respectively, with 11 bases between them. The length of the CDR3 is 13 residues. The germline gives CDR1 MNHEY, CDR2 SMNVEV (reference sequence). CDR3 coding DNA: TGTGCCAGCAGCCCCCTAGGTGACTATGGCTACACCTTC. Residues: CASSPLGDYGYTF.

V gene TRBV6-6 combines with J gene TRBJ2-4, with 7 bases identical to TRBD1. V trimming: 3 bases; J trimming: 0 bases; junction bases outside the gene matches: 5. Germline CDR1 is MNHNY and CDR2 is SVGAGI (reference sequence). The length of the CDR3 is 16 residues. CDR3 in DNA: TGTGCCAGCAGTTATCCGGGACAGCTAGCCAAAAACATTCAGTACTTC. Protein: CASSYPGQLAKNIQYF.

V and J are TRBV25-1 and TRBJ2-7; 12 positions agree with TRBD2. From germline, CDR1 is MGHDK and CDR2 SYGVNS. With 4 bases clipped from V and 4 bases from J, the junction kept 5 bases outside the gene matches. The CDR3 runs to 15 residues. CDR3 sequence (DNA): TGTGCCAGCAGTGCAAGGACTAGCGGGATTTACGAGCAGTACTTC. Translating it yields CASSARTSGIYEQYF.

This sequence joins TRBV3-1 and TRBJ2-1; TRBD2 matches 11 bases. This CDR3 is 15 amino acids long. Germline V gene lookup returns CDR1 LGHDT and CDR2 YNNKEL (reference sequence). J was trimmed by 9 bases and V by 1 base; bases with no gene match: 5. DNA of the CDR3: TGTGCCAGCAGCCAAGGCCCCCTAGCGGGGGGTGAGCAGTTCTTC. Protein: CASSQGPLAGGEQFF.

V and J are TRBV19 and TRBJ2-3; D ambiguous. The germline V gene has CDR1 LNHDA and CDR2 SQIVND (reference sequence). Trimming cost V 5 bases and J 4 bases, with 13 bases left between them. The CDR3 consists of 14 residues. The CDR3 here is CASSHLMGPDTQYF. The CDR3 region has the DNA TGTGCCAGTAGTCACTTGATGGGTCCAGATACGCAGTATTTT.

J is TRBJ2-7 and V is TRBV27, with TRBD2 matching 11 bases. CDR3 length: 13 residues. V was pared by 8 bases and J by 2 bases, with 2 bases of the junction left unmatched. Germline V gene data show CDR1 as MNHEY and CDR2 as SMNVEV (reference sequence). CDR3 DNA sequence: TGTGCCAGCCGACTAGCGGGAACCTACGAGCAGTACTTC. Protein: CASRLAGTYEQYF.

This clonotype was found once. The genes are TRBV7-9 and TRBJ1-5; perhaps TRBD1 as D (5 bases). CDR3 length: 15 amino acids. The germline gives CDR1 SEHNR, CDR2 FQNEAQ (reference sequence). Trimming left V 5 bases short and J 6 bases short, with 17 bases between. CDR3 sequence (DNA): TGTGCCAGCAGCCTTGCAGGGAACTGGGGTCAGCCCCAGCATTTT. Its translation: CASSLAGNWGQPQHF.

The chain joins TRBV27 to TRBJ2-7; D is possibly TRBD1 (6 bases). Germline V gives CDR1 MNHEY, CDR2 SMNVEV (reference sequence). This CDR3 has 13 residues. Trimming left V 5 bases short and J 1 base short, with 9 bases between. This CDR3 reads CASSGQRSYEQYF. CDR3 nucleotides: TGTGCCAGCAGTGGACAGCGATCCTACGAGCAGTACTTC.

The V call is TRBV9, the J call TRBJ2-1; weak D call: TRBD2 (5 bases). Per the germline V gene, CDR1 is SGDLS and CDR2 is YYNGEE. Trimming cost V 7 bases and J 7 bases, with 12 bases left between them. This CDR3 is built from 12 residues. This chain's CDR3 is CASLGPGNEQFF. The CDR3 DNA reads TGTGCCAGCCTAGGGCCGGGAAATGAGCAGTTCTTC.

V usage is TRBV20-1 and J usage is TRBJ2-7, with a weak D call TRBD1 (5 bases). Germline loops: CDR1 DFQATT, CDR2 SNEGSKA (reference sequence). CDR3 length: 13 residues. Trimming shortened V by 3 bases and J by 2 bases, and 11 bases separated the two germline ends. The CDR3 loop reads CSASPVGPYEQYF. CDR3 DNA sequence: TGCAGTGCTAGCCCCGTGGGGCCCTACGAGCAGTACTTC.

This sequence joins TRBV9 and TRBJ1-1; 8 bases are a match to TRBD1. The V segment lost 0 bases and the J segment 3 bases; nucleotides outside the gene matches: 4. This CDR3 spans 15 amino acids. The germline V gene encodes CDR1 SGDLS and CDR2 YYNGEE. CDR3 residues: CASSVGGQVYTEAFF. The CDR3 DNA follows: TGTGCCAGCAGCGTAGGGGGACAGGTGTACACTGAAGCTTTCTTT.

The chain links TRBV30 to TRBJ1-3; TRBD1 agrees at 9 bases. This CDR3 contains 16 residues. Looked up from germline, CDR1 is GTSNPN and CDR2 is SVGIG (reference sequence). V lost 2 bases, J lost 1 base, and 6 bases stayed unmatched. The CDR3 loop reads CAWSSWTGVSGNTIYF. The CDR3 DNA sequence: TGTGCCTGGAGTTCGTGGACAGGGGTGTCTGGAAACACCATATATTTT.

The DNA for the CDR3 is TGCAGTGCTAGAGATCTTACTAGCGGGTACCAAGAGACCCAGTACTTC. This translates into CSARDLTSGYQETQYF. The chain combines TRBV20-1 with TRBJ2-5, with 9 nucleotides matching TRBD2. CDR1 and CDR2 (germline): DFQATT, SNEGSKA (reference sequence). Trimming at V came to 0 bases and at J to 0 bases, leaving 5 bases not matched to a gene. The CDR3 consists of 16 residues.

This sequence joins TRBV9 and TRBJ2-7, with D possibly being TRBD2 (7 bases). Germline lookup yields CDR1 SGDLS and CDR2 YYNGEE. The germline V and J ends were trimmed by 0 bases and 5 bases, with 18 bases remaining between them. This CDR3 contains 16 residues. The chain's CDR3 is CASSVEGGVFVDEQYF. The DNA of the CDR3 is TGTGCCAGCAGCGTAGAGGGGGGGGTATTCGTAGACGAGCAGTACTTC.

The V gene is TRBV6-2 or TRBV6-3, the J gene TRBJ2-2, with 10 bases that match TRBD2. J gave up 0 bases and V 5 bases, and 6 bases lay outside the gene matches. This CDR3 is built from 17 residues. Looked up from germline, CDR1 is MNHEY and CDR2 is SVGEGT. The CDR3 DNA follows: TGTGCCAGCAGTCGTCTAGCGGGGGCTACGAACACCGGGGAGCTGTTTTTT. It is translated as CASSRLAGATNTGELFF.

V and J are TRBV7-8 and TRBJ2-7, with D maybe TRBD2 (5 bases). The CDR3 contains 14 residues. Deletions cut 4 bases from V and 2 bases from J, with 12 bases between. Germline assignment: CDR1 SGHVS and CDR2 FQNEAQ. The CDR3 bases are TGTGCCAGCAGCTCCTCGGGATCTGCCTACGAGCAGTACTTC. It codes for CASSSSGSAYEQYF.

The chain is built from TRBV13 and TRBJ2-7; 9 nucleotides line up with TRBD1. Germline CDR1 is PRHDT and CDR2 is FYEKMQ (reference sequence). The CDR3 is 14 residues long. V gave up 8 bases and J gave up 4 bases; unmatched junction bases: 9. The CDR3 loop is CASGIGTGKYEQYF. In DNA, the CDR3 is TGTGCCAGCGGAATCGGGACAGGGAAGTACGAGCAGTACTTC.

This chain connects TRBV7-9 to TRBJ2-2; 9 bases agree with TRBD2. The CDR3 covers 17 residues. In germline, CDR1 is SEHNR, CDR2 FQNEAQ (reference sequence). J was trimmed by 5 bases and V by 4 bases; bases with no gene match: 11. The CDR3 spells CASSSGLAGVRTGELFF. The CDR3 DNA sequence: TGTGCCAGCAGCTCGGGACTAGCCGGTGTCAGAACCGGGGAGCTGTTTTTT.

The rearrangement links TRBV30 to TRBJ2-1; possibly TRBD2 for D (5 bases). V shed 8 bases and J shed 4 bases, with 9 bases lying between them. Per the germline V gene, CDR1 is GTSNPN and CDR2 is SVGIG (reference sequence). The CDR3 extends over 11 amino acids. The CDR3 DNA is TGTGCCCTGGAGGCTTACAATGAGCAGTTCTTC. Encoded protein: CALEAYNEQFF.

The CDR3 coding sequence is TGTGCCAGCAGCGTAGGTTCTGGGATCCACGAGCAGTACTTC. Translating it yields CASSVGSGIHEQYF. The chain recombines TRBV9 with TRBJ2-7; D remains unclear. Looked up from germline, CDR1 is SGDLS and CDR2 is YYNGEE. The CDR3 length is 14 residues. Trimming took 0 bases from V and 5 from J, leaving 12 bases between them.